This T cell receptor (beta chain) derives from a study of T cell responses to AZD1222 COVID-19 vaccine. As regards this clone: What it binds is not known.

The assay was immunoSEQ multiplex PCR, and TCRdb's table has in-frame clones only and misses some. Of about 85,000 clones listed, about 86% are singletons. The CDR3 length is 15 residues. V was trimmed by 4 bases and J by 5 bases, leaving 15 bases between them. Germline lookup yields CDR1 SGHAT and CDR2 FQNNGV. Overall study findings and caveats: Among AZD1222 vaccinees, only five or six were seropositive at baseline. Within unmutated variant regions lay the reported targets of nearly half of spike-specific TCRs. Repertoires in all cases were sampled only once the peak T cell response had passed. Spike regions recognized by vaccine-associated CD4 TCRs spanned the protein, led by 160-218 and 743-854.

This clonotype was sampled from an adult in good health. This sample comprised peripheral blood, obtained on day 0 of MenACWY control vaccination. This chain uses TRBV11-2 with TRBJ1-5, with D possibly TRBD1 on 6 matching bases. The CDR3 sequence is CASSYSGDRHQPQHF. The CDR3 DNA follows: TGTGCCAGCAGCTATTCAGGGGATCGCCATCAGCCCCAGCATTTT. The full variable domain, in which reference TRBV11-2 and TRBJ1-5 provide the parts outside the CDR3, is EAGVAQSPRYKIIEKRQSVAFWCNPISGHATLYWYQQILGQGPKLLIQFQNNGVVDDSQLPKDRFSAERLKGVDSTLKIQPAKLEDSAVYLCASSYSGDRHQPQHFGDGTRLSIL.